This TCR beta chain was observed in a study of prognosis after radiotherapy for stage I lung cancer. The TCR beta CDR3 region was amplified from genomic DNA, with two rounds of multiplex PCR being used for the amplification. Gene-specific primers for each TRBV and TRBJ gene drove first-round PCR. TCRdb fed the multiplex PCR reads into MiXCR, producing one record per CDR3 protein. There are fewer than 20,000 distinct CDR3 sequences in the sample; roughly 47% occur only once, and around 40% lies in the top ten. CDR3 length equals 16 residues. Trimming took 0 bases from V and 0 from J; bases not matched to a gene: 2. Germline V lookup: CDR1 SGHRS, CDR2 YFSETQ.

Sequenced here: PBMCs, sampled before or after stereotactic body radiation therapy (not recorded which). The TCR originated in a donor aged 50 or older with non-small cell lung cancer. The chain combines TRBV5-1 with TRBJ2-2; 7 bases agree with TRBD1. The CDR3 spells CASSLGTGSNTGELFF. The CDR3 DNA reads TGCGCCAGCAGCTTGGGGACAGGATCGAACACCGGGGAGCTGTTTTTT. Variable domain in full (rest from reference TRBV5-1 and TRBJ2-2): KAGVTQTPRYLIKTRGQQVTLSCSPISGHRSVSWYQQTPGQGLQFLFEYFSETQRNKGNFPGRFSGRQFSNSRSEMNVSTLELGDSALYLCASSLGTGSNTGELFFGEGSRLTVL.